These T cell receptor beta chains were read from a single sample in a study of persistence of HIV-infected CD4 T cells. Clones were read by immunoSEQ multiplex PCR, and TCRdb kept only the in-frame ones, dropping some. The sample contains over 30,000 clones, roughly 82% of which appear only once. No antigen is known for these receptors. This specimen was CD4+ T cells sorted from PBMCs after roughly 18-hour stimulation, taken from a patient who received antiretroviral therapy. Every receptor here comes from an adult woman with HIV who was CMV-seropositive. Each CDR3 is given with its conserved first and last residue. A D gene is named only where the DNA matches it firmly. Not every row has a clone size; where given, it reads once, few, many or a size class.

CDR3 protein	CDR3 DNA	V gene	J gene	D gene	clone size
CATSDFTGRTGELFF	TGTGCCACCAGTGATTTTACGGGAAGAACCGGGGAGCTGTTTTTT	TRBV24-1	TRBJ2-2	-	-
CASSFSGLAGFDEQYF	TGTGCCAGCAGCTTCTCGGGACTAGCGGGGTTTGACGAGCAGTACTTC	TRBV7-8	TRBJ2-7	TRBD2	-
CASMTGGASTEAFF	TGTGCCAGTATGACAGGGGGCGCCTCCACTGAAGCTTTCTTT	TRBV19	TRBJ1-1	TRBD1	-
CASRLHVGSGYTF	TGTGCCAGCAGATTACACGTGGGATCTGGCTACACCTTC	TRBV5-6	TRBJ1-2	-	-
CASSHDRDSYGYTF	TGTGCCAGCTCACATGACCGGGACAGCTATGGCTACACCTTC	TRBV18	TRBJ1-2	TRBD1	once
CSVGQSRTGELFF	TGCAGCGTGGGACAGAGTCGGACCGGGGAGCTGTTTTTT	TRBV29-1	TRBJ2-2	TRBD1	-
CASSRRDRANYGYTF	TGTGCCAGCAGCCGCCGGGACAGGGCAAACTATGGCTACACCTTC	TRBV6-2/TRBV6-3	TRBJ1-2	TRBD1	-
CASSLEPTTGTGGADTQYF	TGCGCCAGCAGCTTGGAACCGACCACCGGGACAGGGGGGGCAGATACGCAGTATTTT	TRBV5-1	TRBJ2-3	TRBD1	few
CSVEEWGQNLQETQYF	TGCAGCGTTGAAGAGTGGGGACAGAATCTACAAGAGACCCAGTACTTC	TRBV29-1	TRBJ2-5	TRBD1	once
CASRDRGGTGELFF	TGTGCCAGCAGGGACAGGGGAGGGACCGGGGAGCTGTTTTTT	TRBV2	TRBJ2-2	TRBD1	-
CASSVSVHRGMNTEAFF	TGTGCCAGCAGCGTATCCGTCCACAGGGGCATGAACACTGAAGCTTTCTTT	TRBV9	TRBJ1-1	TRBD1	-
CASRNTEAFF	TGTGCCAGCAGGAACACTGAAGCTTTCTTT	TRBV6-6	TRBJ1-1	-	-
CASSTGTGDGYTF	TGTGCCAGCAGCACCGGGACAGGGGATGGCTACACCTTC	TRBV5-6	TRBJ1-2	TRBD1	-
CASVRWDTYEQYF	TGTGCCAGCGTCCGGTGGGACACCTACGAGCAGTACTTC	TRBV28	TRBJ2-7	-	few
CASSQTGGRAWEKLFF	TGCGCCAGCAGCCAGACCGGGGGGAGAGCTTGGGAAAAACTGTTTTTT	TRBV4-1	TRBJ1-4	-	-
CASSPTVSSGNTIYF	TGTGCCAGCAGCCCGACAGTGAGCTCTGGAAACACCATATATTTT	TRBV7-2	TRBJ1-3	-	-
CASSRGDGSEQYF	TGTGCCAGCAGCCGAGGGGACGGCTCCGAGCAGTACTTC	TRBV3-1/TRBV3-2	TRBJ2-7	-	-
CASSLAGLAGGTYEQYF	TGCGCCAGCAGCTTGGCGGGGCTAGCGGGGGGCACCTACGAGCAGTACTTC	TRBV5-1	TRBJ2-7	TRBD2	-
CASSYEGHDSPLHF	TGTGCCAGCAGCTACGAGGGGCATGATTCACCCCTCCACTTT	TRBV7-9	TRBJ1-6	-	-
CSVDKADTQYF	TGCAGCGTTGATAAGGCAGATACGCAGTATTTT	TRBV29-1	TRBJ2-3	-	once
CASSPTGGRGYTF	TGTGCCAGCAGTCCTACCGGGGGTAGAGGCTACACCTTC	TRBV6-4	TRBJ1-2	-	-
CSARVIPEAFF	TGCAGTGCTAGAGTAATTCCTGAAGCTTTCTTT	TRBV20-1	TRBJ1-1	-	-
CATSDLARGSGNEQFF	TGTGCCACCAGTGATTTGGCGCGGGGCTCGGGCAATGAGCAGTTCTTC	TRBV24-1	TRBJ2-1	-	-
CASRERGITDTQYF	TGTGCCAGCAGAGAGAGGGGAATTACAGATACGCAGTATTTT	TRBV25-1	TRBJ2-3	-	-
CASSSRDRGFGEAFF	TGTGCCAGTAGTTCCCGGGACAGGGGGTTTGGTGAAGCTTTCTTT	TRBV19	TRBJ1-1	TRBD1	-
CAISDGGANSPLHF	TGTGCCATCAGTGACGGGGGGGCTAATTCACCCCTCCACTTT	TRBV10-3	TRBJ1-6	-	-
CASNPIAGRVDEQYF	TGTGCCAGCAATCCAATCGCCGGGAGGGTAGACGAGCAGTACTTC	TRBV2	TRBJ2-7	TRBD2	-
CASSPTGELQPQHF	TGTGCCAGCAGCCCGACAGGGGAATTACAGCCCCAGCATTTT	TRBV7-9	TRBJ1-5	TRBD1	-
CASSLSWGTEAFF	TGTGCCAGCAGCTTAAGCTGGGGTACTGAAGCTTTCTTT	TRBV7-3	TRBJ1-1	-	-